This T cell receptor beta chain is drawn from a study of a mutant IDH1 vaccine in newly diagnosed glioma. This CDR3 is 15 amino acids long. Trimming stripped 3 bases from V and 6 bases from J, with 14 bases between. Germline V gene sequence: CDR1 LNHDA, CDR2 SQIVND (reference sequence). The method was immunoSEQ multiplex PCR; TCRdb's version includes in-frame clones alone and lacks a portion of them. The table has about 110,000 clones, about 90% seen once; the top ten hold 0.5% to 0.65%. The time point is: week 11, during vaccination. The content of each vaccine dose was 300 ug of mutant IDH1 20-mer peptide, and topical imiquimod accompanied it. With regard to this clone: Its specificity is unknown.

The sample was PBMCs, taken from a glioma patient whose treatment included an IDH1 peptide vaccine. This chain joins TRBV19 and TRBJ1-4; D may be TRBD1 (6 bases). The clonotype originates from a woman in her 50s with glioma. This CDR3 reads CASSIRRGAYEKLFF. CDR3 in DNA: TGTGCCAGTAGTATCAGACGGGGGGCGTATGAAAAACTGTTTTTT.